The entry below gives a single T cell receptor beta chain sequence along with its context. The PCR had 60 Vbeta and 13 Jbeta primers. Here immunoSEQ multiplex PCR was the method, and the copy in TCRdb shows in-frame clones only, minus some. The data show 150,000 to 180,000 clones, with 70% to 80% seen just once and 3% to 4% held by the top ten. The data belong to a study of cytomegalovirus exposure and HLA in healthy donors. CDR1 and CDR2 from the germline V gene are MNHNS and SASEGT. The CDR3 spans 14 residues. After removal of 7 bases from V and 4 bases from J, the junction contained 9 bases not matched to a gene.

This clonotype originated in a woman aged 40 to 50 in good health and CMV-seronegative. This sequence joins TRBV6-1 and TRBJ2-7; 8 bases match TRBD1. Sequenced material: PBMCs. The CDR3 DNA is TGTGCCAGCATTCGGACAGGGCTGCTGTACGAGCAGTACTTC. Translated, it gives CASIRTGLLYEQYF.